These 15 T cell receptor beta chains came from one sample sequenced in a study of blood T cell repertoires in COVID-19. TCRdb keeps only in-frame clones here, not all; method: immunoSEQ multiplex PCR. The table has about 140,000 clones, about 84% seen once. The sample consisted of peripheral blood. These receptors all stem from a human donor in a cohort sampled during active COVID-19.

In DNA, the CDR3 is TGTGCCAGCAGTGAACAAGGGGGGGGCTACGAGCAGTACTTC. Its translation: CASSEQGGGYEQYF. This chain uses TRBV2 with TRBJ2-7; possible D gene TRBD2, 7 bases. Germline V gives CDR1 SNHLY, CDR2 FYNNEI. This CDR3 spans 14 amino acids. Trimming took off 2 bases at V and 3 bases at J, with 11 bases between the two ends.

The chain couples TRBV11-3 to TRBJ1-2, with a weak D call TRBD1 (5 bases). Trimming pared 6 bases from V and 3 bases from J, leaving 14 bases between. The CDR3 covers 14 residues. In germline, CDR1 is SGHNT, CDR2 YENEEA. The CDR3, as DNA: TGTGCCAGCAGGTTTGACAGAGGAGACTATGGCTACACCTTC. Its protein product is CASRFDRGDYGYTF.

The chain couples TRBV12-5 to TRBJ2-3; 7 nucleotides line up with TRBD2. This CDR3 contains 15 residues. Germline V lookup: CDR1 LGHNT, CDR2 FRNRAP. With V trimmed by 1 base and J by 0 bases, 1 base remained unmatched. The CDR3, as DNA: TGTGCTAGTGGTTTGGGGGGACTAAGCACAGATACGCAGTATTTT. It translates to CASGLGGLSTDTQYF. Filled out from reference TRBV12-5 and TRBJ2-3, the complete variable domain reads DARVTQTPRHKVTEMGQEVTMRCQPILGHNTVFWYRQTMMQGLELLAYFRNRAPLDDSGMPKDRFSAEMPDATLATLKIQPSEPRDSAVYFCASGLGGLSTDTQYFGPGTRLTVL.

The V gene is TRBV29-1, the J gene TRBJ1-5; 7 bases are a match to TRBD1. The CDR3 contains 13 residues. J gave up 4 bases and V 4 bases, and 4 bases lay outside the gene matches. CDR1 is SQVTM and CDR2 is ANQGSEA in the germline V gene. CDR3 loop: CSVGQGVNQPQHF. CDR3 bases: TGCAGCGTTGGGCAGGGGGTAAATCAGCCCCAGCATTTT.

This chain joins TRBV28 and TRBJ1-1, with a weak D call TRBD1 (5 bases). Germline CDR1 reads MDHEN; CDR2 reads SYDVKM. V shed 2 bases and J shed 13 bases, with 20 bases lying between them. The CDR3 contains 14 residues. CDR3 in amino acids: CASSLLLSPGGIFF. The CDR3 nucleotides are TGTGCCAGCAGTTTACTGTTAAGTCCGGGGGGAATTTTCTTT. The full variable domain, completed using reference TRBV28 and TRBJ1-1, is DVKVTQSSRYLVKRTGEKVFLECVQDMDHENMFWYRQDPGLGLRLIYFSYDVKMKEKGDIPEGYSVSREKKERFSLILESASTNQTSMYLCASSLLLSPGGIFFGQGTRLTVV.

This clone has a single count. The chain links TRBV6-5 to TRBJ1-5, with D perhaps matching TRBD1 (6 bases). The CDR3 has 15 residues. Germline values: CDR1 MNHEY, CDR2 SVGAGI. V shed 6 bases and J shed 3 bases, with 15 bases lying between them. The CDR3 here is CASSTLRGANQPQHF. The CDR3 DNA follows: TGTGCCAGCAGCACCCTCCGGGGGGCCAATCAGCCCCAGCATTTT.

V usage is TRBV7-2 and J usage is TRBJ2-2; TRBD2 matches at 9 bases. The CDR3 totals 17 residues. With 2 bases clipped from V and 0 bases from J, the junction kept 4 bases outside the gene matches. Germline values: CDR1 SGHTA, CDR2 FQGNSA. In nucleotides, the CDR3 is TGTGCCAGCAGCTTACCAGCGGGGGGCACGAACACCGGGGAGCTGTTTTTT. Amino acid sequence: CASSLPAGGTNTGELFF. Combining the CDR3 with reference TRBV7-2 and TRBJ2-2 gives the whole variable domain GAGVSQSPSNKVTEKGKDVELRCDPISGHTALYWYRQSLGQGLEFLIYFQGNSAPDKSGLPSDRFSAERTGGSVSTLTIQRTQQEDSAVYLCASSLPAGGTNTGELFFGEGSRLTVL.

This chain uses TRBV30 with TRBJ1-6, with 7 bases aligning to TRBD1. CDR1 GTSNPN and CDR2 SVGIG come from the germline V gene (reference sequence). This CDR3 contains 13 residues. The V and J ends lost 5 bases and 6 bases, in that order; junction bases with no gene match: 4. This CDR3 is CAWVGQLNSPLHF. DNA of the CDR3: TGTGCCTGGGTGGGACAGCTTAATTCACCCCTCCACTTT.

This clone occurred a few times. The gene calls are TRBV7-2 and TRBJ2-5; TRBD2 agrees at 10 bases. Germline lookup yields CDR1 SGHTA and CDR2 FQGNSA. Unmatched junction bases numbered 11, after V lost 6 bases and J lost 4 bases. The length of the CDR3 is 16 residues. The CDR3 coding sequence is TGTGCCAGCAGTCGAGGGAAAGCGGGGGGGGCAGAGACCCAGTACTTC. As protein: CASSRGKAGGAETQYF. The full variable domain, completed using reference TRBV7-2 and TRBJ2-5, is GAGVSQSPSNKVTEKGKDVELRCDPISGHTALYWYRQSLGQGLEFLIYFQGNSAPDKSGLPSDRFSAERTGGSVSTLTIQRTQQEDSAVYLCASSRGKAGGAETQYFGPGTRLLVL.

The chain combines TRBV19 with TRBJ2-2; 9 nucleotides line up with TRBD1. Germline CDR1 and CDR2: LNHDA and SQIVND (reference sequence). The CDR3 is 18 residues long. Germline trimming cut 5 bases from V and 5 bases from J; bases unmatched to any gene: 15. The CDR3 protein is CASSRGTGIYDSTGELFF. The CDR3 DNA sequence: TGTGCCAGTAGTCGCGGGACAGGGATTTACGATTCGACCGGGGAGCTGTTTTTT. The full variable domain, with the rest looked up from reference TRBV19 and TRBJ2-2, is DGGITQSPKYLFRKEGQNVTLSCEQNLNHDAMYWYRQDPGQGLRLIYYSQIVNDFQKGDIAEGYSVSREKKESFPLTVTSAQKNPTAFYLCASSRGTGIYDSTGELFFGEGSRLTVL.

V is TRBV30 and J is TRBJ2-4; weak D call: TRBD1 (5 bases). V lost 4 bases and J lost 8, with 12 bases in between. This CDR3 spans 12 amino acids. CDR1 GTSNPN and CDR2 SVGIG come from the germline V gene (reference sequence). CDR3 DNA: TGTGCCTGGACCGACCAGGGATACATTCAGTACTTC. Translated: CAWTDQGYIQYF.

The chain has TRBV4-1 and TRBJ2-5, with D tentatively TRBD2 (5 bases). The length of the CDR3 is 14 residues. The V end lost 3 bases, the J end lost 4 bases, and 12 bases lay between the germline ends. Germline CDR1 reads MGHRA; CDR2 reads YSYEKL. The CDR3 region is CASSHDEGTETQYF. Written as DNA, the CDR3 is TGCGCCAGCAGCCACGACGAGGGAACAGAGACCCAGTACTTC.

This clone was seen a single time. The genes are TRBV29-1 and TRBJ1-1; D is uncertain. Trimming left V 1 base short and J 3 bases short, with 12 bases between. The germline CDR1 and CDR2 sequences are SQVTM and ANQGSEA. The CDR3 loop spans 14 amino acids. The CDR3 spells CSVEGAGLHTEAFF. For the CDR3, the DNA is TGCAGCGTTGAAGGGGCGGGTTTGCACACTGAAGCTTTCTTT. The full variable domain, its missing parts supplied by reference TRBV29-1 and TRBJ1-1, is SAVISQKPSRDICQRGTSLTIQCQVDSQVTMMFWYRQQPGQSLTLIATANQGSEATYESGFVIDKFPISRPNLTFSTLTVSNMSPEDSSIYLCSVEGAGLHTEAFFGQGTRLTVV.

The chain recombines TRBV6-1 with TRBJ1-6; no clear D gene. Germline CDR1 is MNHNS and CDR2 is SASEGT. This CDR3 is 13 amino acids long. With 3 bases removed from V and 11 bases from J, the gap between germline ends came to 11 bases. The CDR3 is CASSEGRITPLHF. The CDR3 nucleotides are TGTGCCAGCAGTGAGGGCAGGATCACACCCCTCCACTTT.

The CDR3 DNA is TGCAGCGTTGGGACTAGCGGGGGGCCAGATACGCAGTATTTT. Amino acids: CSVGTSGGPDTQYF. V is TRBV29-1 and J is TRBJ2-3; 14 nucleotides agree with TRBD2. This CDR3 has 14 residues. Trimming removed 4 bases from V and 4 bases from J; junction bases left unmatched: 1. From germline, CDR1 is SQVTM and CDR2 ANQGSEA.